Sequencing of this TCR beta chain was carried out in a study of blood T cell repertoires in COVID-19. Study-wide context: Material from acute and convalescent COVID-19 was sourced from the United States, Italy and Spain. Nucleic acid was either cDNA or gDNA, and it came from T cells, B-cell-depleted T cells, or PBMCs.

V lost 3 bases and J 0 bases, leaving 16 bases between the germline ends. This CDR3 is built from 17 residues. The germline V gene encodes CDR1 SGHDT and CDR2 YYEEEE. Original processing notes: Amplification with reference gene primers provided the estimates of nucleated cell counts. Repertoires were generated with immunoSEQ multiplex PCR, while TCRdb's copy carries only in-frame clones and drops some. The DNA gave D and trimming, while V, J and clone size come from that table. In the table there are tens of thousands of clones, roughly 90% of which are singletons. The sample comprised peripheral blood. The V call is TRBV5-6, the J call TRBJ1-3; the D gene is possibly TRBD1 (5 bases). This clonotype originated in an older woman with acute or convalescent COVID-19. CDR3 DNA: TGTGCCAGCAGCTCGAGTCAGGGCGCTAACTCTGGAAACACCATATATTTT. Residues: CASSSSQGANSGNTIYF.